This T cell receptor beta chain was sequenced for a study of OX40 agonist ivuxolimab in advanced cancers. Study background: Patients got intravenous ivuxolimab at 0.01 to 10 mg/kg every 2 weeks. Dose-escalation subjects each had hepatocellular carcinoma, melanoma, renal cell or head and neck cancer.

Assay used: immunoSEQ multiplex PCR; TCRdb lists only in-frame clones, some missing. The data show some 70,000 clones, with 87% seen just once and roughly 2.7% held by the top ten. Study results and caveats: Among T cells, CD8+ cells averaged more expanded clones than CD4+ cells.

This clone was found once. What it binds is unknown. V gave up 6 bases and J gave up 12 bases, with 21 bases separating them. Germline values: CDR1 WSHSY, CDR2 SAAADI. This CDR3 spans 14 amino acids. Patients were ineligible given autoimmune disease history or systemic immunosuppression. This specimen was CD4+ or CD8+ T cells sorted from blood, taken in a trial of the OX40 agonist ivuxolimab. The source is an adult with an advanced solid tumor such as melanoma, head and neck, liver or kidney cancer. The V and J genes are TRBV10-2 and TRBJ2-4; D gene unclear. The CDR3 DNA sequence: TGCGCCAGCAGCCCGAAAGGCTTGGTGGGCACTCAGTACTTC. Protein product: CASSPKGLVGTQYF.